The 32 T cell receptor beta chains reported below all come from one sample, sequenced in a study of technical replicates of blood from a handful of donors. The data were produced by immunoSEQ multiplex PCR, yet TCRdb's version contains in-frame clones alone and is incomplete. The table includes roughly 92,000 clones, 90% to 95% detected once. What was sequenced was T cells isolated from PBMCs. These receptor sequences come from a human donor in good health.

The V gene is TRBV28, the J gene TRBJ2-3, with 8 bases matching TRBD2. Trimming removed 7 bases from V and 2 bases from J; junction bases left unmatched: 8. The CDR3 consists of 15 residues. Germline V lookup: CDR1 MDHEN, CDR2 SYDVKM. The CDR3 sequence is CASIREGSHTDTQYF. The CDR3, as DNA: TGTGCCAGCATTCGGGAGGGGAGCCACACAGATACGCAGTATTTT.

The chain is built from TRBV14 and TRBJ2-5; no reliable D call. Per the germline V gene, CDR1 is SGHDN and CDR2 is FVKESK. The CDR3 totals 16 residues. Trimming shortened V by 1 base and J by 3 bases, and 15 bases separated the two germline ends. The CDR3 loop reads CASSQVRGVRKETQYF. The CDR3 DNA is TGTGCCAGCAGCCAAGTTCGCGGAGTTCGAAAAGAGACCCAGTACTTC. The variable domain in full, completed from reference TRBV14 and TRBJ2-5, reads EAGVTQFPSHSVIEKGQTVTLRCDPISGHDNLYWYRRVMGKEIKFLLHFVKESKQDESGMPNNRFLAERTGGTYSTLKVQPAELEDSGVYFCASSQVRGVRKETQYFGPGTRLLVL.

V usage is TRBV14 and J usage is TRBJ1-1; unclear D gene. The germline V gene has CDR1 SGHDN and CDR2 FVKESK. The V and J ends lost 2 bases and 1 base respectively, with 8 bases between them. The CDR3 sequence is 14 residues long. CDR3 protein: CASSQITWNTEAFF. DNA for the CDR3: TGTGCCAGCAGCCAAATTACTTGGAACACTGAAGCTTTCTTT.

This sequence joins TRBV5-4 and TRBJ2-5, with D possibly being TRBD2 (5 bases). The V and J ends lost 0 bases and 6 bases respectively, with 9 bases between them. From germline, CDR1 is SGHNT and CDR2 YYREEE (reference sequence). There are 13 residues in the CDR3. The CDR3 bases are TGTGCCAGCAGCTTGGGAGGGCTACAGACCCAGTACTTC. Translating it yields CASSLGGLQTQYF.

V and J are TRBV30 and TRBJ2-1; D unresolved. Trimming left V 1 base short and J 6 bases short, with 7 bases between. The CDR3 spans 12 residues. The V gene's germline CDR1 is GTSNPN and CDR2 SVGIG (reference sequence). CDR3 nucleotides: TGTGCCTGGAGTGGGGCCCTCAATGAGCAGTTCTTC. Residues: CAWSGALNEQFF.

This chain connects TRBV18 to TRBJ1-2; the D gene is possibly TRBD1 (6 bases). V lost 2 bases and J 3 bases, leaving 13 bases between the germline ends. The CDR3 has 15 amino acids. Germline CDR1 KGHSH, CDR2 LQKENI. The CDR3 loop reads CASSPTETGHYGYTF. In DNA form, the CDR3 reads TGTGCCAGCTCACCAACGGAAACAGGGCACTATGGCTACACCTTC.

The CDR3 loop is CASSFTGTEAFF. The CDR3 DNA follows: TGTGCCAGCAGTTTTACGGGGACTGAAGCTTTCTTT. The genes are TRBV7-3 and TRBJ1-1; D remains ambiguous. V lost 6 bases to trimming and J lost 5 bases, with 10 bases between them. Per germline, CDR1 SGHTA and CDR2 FQGTGA. The CDR3 is 12 amino acids.

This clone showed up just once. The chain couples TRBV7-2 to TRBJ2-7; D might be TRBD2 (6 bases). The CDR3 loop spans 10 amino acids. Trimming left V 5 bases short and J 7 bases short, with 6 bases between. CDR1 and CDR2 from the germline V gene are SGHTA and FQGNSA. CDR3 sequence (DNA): TGTGCCAGCAGCGGGAGGGAGCAGTACTTC. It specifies CASSGREQYF.

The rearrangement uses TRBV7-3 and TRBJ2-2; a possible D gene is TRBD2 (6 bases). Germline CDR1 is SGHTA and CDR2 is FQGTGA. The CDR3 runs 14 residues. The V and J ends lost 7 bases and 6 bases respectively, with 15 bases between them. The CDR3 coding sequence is TGTGCCAGCAAACGGGGGAAAGGTGCCGGGGAGCTGTTTTTT. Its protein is CASKRGKGAGELFF.

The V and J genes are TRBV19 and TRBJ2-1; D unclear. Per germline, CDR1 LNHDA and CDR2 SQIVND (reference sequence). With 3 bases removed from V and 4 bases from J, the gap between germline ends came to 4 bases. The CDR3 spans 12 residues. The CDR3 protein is CASSIRYNEQFF. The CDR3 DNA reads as TGTGCCAGTAGTATCAGGTACAATGAGCAGTTCTTC. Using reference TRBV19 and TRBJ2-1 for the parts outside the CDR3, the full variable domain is DGGITQSPKYLFRKEGQNVTLSCEQNLNHDAMYWYRQDPGQGLRLIYYSQIVNDFQKGDIAEGYSVSREKKESFPLTVTSAQKNPTAFYLCASSIRYNEQFFGPGTRLTVL.

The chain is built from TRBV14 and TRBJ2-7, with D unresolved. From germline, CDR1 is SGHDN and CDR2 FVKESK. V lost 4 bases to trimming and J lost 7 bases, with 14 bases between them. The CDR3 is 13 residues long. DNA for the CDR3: TGTGCCAGCAGCCCCCGACTCCAGCCGGAGCAGTACTTC. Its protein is CASSPRLQPEQYF. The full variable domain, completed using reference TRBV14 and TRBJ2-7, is EAGVTQFPSHSVIEKGQTVTLRCDPISGHDNLYWYRRVMGKEIKFLLHFVKESKQDESGMPNNRFLAERTGGTYSTLKVQPAELEDSGVYFCASSPRLQPEQYFGPGTRLTVT.

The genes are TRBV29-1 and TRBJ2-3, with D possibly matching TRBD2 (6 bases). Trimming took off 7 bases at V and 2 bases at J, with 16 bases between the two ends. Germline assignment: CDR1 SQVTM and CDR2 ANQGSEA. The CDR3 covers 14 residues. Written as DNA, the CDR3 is TGCAGCGCCGACTTTGGGGACTCCACAGATACGCAGTATTTT. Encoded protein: CSADFGDSTDTQYF.

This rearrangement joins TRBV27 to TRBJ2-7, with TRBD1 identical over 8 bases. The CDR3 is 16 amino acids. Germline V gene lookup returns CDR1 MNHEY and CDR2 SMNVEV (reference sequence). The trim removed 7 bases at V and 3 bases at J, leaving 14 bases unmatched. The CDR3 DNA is TGTGCCAGCATCTTTTTCAGGGGGACAGGCGTCTACGAGCAGTACTTC. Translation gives CASIFFRGTGVYEQYF.

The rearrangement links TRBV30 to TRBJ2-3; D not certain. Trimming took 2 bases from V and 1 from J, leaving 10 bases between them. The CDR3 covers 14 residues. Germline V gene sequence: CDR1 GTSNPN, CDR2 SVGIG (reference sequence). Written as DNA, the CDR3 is TGTGCCTGGAGTTCCTTACGAGGCACAGATACGCAGTATTTT. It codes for CAWSSLRGTDTQYF.

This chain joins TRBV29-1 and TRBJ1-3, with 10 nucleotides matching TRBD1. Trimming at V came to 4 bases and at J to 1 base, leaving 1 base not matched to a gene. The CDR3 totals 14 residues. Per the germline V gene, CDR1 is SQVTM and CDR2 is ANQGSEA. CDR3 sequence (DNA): TGCAGCGTTGGGACAGGGGGATCTGGAAACACCATATATTTT. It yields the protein CSVGTGGSGNTIYF.

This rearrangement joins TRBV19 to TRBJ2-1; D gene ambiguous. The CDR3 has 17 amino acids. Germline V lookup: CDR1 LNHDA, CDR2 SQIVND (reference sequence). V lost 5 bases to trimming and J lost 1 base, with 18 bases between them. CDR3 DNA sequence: TGTGCCAGTAGTCCCCTTTTGGAAGCGAGTTCCTACAATGAGCAGTTCTTC. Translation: CASSPLLEASSYNEQFF.

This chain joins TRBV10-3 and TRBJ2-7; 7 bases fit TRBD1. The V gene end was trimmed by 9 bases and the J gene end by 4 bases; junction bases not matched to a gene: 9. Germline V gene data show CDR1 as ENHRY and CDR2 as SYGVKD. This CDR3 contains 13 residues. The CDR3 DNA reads TGTGCCATGACTCCGGGACAGAATTACGAGCAGTACTTC. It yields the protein CAMTPGQNYEQYF.

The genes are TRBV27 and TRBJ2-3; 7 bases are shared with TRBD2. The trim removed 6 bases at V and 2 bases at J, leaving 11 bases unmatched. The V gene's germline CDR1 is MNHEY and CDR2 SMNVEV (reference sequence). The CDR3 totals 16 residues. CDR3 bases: TGTGCCAGCAGCCCAACTAGCGCGATACTCACAGATACGCAGTATTTT. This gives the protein CASSPTSAILTDTQYF.

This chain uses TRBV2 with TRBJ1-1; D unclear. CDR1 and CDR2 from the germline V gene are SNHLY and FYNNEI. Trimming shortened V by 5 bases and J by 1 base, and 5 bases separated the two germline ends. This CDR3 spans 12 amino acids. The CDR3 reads CASSLWNTEAFF. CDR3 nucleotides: TGTGCCAGCAGTTTATGGAACACTGAAGCTTTCTTT.

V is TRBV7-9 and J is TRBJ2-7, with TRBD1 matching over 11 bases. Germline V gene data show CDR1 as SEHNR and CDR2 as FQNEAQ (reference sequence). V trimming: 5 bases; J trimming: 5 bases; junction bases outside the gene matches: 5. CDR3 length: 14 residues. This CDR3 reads CASSPRTGGDEQYF. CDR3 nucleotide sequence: TGTGCCAGCAGCCCAAGGACAGGGGGCGACGAGCAGTACTTC.

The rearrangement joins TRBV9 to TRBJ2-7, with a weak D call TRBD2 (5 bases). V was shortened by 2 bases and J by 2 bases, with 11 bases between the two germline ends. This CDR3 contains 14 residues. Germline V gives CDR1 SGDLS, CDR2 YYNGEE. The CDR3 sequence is CASSVKGAPYEQYF. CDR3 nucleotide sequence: TGTGCCAGCAGCGTCAAGGGAGCTCCCTACGAGCAGTACTTC.

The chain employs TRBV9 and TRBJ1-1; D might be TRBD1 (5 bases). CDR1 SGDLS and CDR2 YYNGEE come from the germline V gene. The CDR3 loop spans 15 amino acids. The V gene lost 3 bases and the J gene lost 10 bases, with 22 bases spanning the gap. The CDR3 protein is CASSGLTARDTRAFF. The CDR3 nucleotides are TGTGCCAGCAGCGGGCTCACAGCCAGGGATACGAGAGCTTTCTTT. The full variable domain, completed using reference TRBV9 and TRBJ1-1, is DSGVTQTPKHLITATGQRVTLRCSPRSGDLSVYWYQQSLDQGLQFLIQYYNGEERAKGNILERFSAQQFPDLHSELNLSSLELGDSALYFCASSGLTARDTRAFFGQGTRLTVV.

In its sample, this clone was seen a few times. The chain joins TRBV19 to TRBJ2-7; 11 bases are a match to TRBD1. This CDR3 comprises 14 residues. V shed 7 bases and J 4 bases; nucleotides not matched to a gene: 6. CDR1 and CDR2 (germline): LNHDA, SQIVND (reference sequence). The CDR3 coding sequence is TGTGCCAGTAACCCCGGGACAGGGGGTTACGAGCAGTACTTC. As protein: CASNPGTGGYEQYF.

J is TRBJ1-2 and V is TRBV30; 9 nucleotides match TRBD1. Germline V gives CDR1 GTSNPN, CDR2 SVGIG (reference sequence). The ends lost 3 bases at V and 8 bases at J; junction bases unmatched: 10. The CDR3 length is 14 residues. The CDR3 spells CAWSLSGTGSGYTF. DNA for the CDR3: TGTGCCTGGAGCCTATCCGGGACAGGGAGCGGCTACACCTTC.

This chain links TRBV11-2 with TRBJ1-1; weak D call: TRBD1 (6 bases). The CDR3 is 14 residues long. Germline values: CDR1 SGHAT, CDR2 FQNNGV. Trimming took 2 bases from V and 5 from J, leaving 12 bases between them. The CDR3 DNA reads TGTGCCAGCAGCTTACCAGGGGTCGGTACTGAAGCTTTCTTT. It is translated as CASSLPGVGTEAFF.

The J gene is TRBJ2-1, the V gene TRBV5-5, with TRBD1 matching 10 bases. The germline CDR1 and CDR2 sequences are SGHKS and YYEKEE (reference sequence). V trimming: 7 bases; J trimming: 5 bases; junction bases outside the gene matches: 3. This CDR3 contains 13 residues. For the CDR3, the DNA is TGTGCCAGCGGGACAGGGGCTGACAATGAGCAGTTCTTC. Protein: CASGTGADNEQFF.

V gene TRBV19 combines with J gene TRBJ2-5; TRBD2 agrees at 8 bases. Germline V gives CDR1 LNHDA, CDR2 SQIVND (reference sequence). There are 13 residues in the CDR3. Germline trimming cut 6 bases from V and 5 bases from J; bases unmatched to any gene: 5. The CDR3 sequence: CASSRSGKETQYF. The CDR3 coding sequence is TGTGCCAGTAGCCGTAGCGGGAAGGAGACCCAGTACTTC. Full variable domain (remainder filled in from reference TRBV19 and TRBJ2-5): DGGITQSPKYLFRKEGQNVTLSCEQNLNHDAMYWYRQDPGQGLRLIYYSQIVNDFQKGDIAEGYSVSREKKESFPLTVTSAQKNPTAFYLCASSRSGKETQYFGPGTRLLVL.

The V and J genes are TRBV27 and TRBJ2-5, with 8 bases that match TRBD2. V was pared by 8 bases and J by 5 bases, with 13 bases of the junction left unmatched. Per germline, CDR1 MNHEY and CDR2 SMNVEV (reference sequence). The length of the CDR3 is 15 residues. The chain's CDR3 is CASGSWGAGEETQYF. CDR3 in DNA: TGTGCCAGCGGCTCCTGGGGAGCGGGAGAGGAGACCCAGTACTTC.

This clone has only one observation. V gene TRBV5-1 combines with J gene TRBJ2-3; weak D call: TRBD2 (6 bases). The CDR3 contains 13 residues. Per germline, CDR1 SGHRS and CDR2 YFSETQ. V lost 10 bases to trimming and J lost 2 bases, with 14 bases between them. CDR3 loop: CACRWGDTDTQYF. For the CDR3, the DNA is TGCGCCTGTCGGTGGGGGGACACAGATACGCAGTATTTT. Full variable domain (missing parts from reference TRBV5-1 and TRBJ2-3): KAGVTQTPRYLIKTRGQQVTLSCSPISGHRSVSWYQQTPGQGLQFLFEYFSETQRNKGNFPGRFSGRQFSNSRSEMNVSTLELGDSALYLCACRWGDTDTQYFGPGTRLTVL.

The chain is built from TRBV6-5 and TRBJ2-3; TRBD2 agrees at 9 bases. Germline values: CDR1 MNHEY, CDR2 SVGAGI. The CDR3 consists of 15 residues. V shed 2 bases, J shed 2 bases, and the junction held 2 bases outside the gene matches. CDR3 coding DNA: TGTGCCAGCAGTTACCGGACTAGCGCCACAGATACGCAGTATTTT. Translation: CASSYRTSATDTQYF.

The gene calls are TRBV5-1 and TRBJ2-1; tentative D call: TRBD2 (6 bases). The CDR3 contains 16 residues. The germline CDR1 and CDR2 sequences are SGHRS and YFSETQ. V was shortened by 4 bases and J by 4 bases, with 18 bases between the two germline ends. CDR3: CASSESRGGIYNEQFF. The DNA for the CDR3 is TGCGCCAGCAGCGAATCGCGAGGCGGGATTTACAATGAGCAGTTCTTC.

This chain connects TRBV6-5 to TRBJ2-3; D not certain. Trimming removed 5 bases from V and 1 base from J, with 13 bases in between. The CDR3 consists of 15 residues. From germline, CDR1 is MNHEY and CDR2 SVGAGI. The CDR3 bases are TGTGCCAGCAGTCCCCAGCCCAGCGGCACAGATACGCAGTATTTT. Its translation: CASSPQPSGTDTQYF.